This TCR beta chain emerged from a study of blood T cell repertoires in COVID-19. At the level of the study: Collection of acute and convalescent COVID-19 samples took place in the United States, Italy and Spain. Nucleic acid was either cDNA or gDNA, and it came from T cells, B-cell-depleted T cells, or PBMCs.

How the authors handled the data: Amplification of reference gene primers provided the estimated nucleated cell counts. Generated by immunoSEQ multiplex PCR, the TCRdb table keeps only in-frame clones and is missing some. That table is the source of V, J and clone size, and D and trimming were worked out from the DNA. In the table there are about 21,000 clones, nearly 90% of which are singletons. This CDR3 has 14 residues. Germline lookup yields CDR1 LGHNA and CDR2 YNFKEQ. The ends were cut back, 0 bases at V and 0 bases at J, with 6 bases in the middle. Specimen: peripheral blood. This chain joins TRBV4-2 and TRBJ2-7; a possible D gene is TRBD1 (5 bases). The receptor's source is a human donor with active COVID-19. The donor label of this sample is uncertain. CDR3 DNA: TGTGCCAGCAGCCAAGAACAGGACTCCTACGAGCAGTACTTC. It translates to CASSQEQDSYEQYF.